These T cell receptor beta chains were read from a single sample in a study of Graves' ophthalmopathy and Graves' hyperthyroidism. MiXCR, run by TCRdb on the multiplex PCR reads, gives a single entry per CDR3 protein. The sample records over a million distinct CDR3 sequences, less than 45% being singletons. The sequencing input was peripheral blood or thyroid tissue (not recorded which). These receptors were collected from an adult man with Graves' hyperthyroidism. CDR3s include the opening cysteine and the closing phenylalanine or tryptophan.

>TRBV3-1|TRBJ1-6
CASSPRDQGRDSPLHF
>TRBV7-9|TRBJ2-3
CASSFREAADTQYF
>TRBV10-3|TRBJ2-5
CAISWRQGQDKETQYF
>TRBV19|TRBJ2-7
CAISAGLAEQYF
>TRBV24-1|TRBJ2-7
CATSDAGAYEQYF
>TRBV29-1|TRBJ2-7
CSVLGGEGSYEQYF
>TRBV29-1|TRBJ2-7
CSVGGQGGSYEQYF
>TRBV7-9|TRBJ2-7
CASSPRQDSYEQYF
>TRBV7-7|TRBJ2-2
CASRSTSVGGELFF
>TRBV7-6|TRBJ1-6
CASSQDTGQWSSPLHF
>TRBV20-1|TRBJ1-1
CSARDLEGMNTEAFF
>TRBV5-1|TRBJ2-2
CASRRQGTGELFF
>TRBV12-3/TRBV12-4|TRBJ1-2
CASSFDRGLSIHGYTF
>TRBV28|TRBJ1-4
CASSPGGGNEKLFF
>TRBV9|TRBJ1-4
CASSLSRGREDEKLFF
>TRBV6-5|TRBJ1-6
CASSEKTNSPLHF
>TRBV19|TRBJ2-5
CASSQTVQETQYF
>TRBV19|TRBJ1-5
CASRTTGGPQPQHF
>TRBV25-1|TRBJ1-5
CASSDQPQHF
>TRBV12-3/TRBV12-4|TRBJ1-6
CASSLVGQGHSPLHF
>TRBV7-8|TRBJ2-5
CASSPTSLAGGLETQYF
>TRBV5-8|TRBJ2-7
CASSPPSAAGGTGEQYF
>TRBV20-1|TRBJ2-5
CSGTRLAGNIYETQYF
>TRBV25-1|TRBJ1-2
CARDGRARGYTF
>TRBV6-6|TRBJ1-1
CASRRQGNTEAFF
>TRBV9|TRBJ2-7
CASSPSGRDGSLYEQYF
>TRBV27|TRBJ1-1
CASSSSDGTEAFF
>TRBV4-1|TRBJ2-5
CASSQVAGFGETQYF
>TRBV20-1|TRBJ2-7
CSARDRGLTASYEQYF
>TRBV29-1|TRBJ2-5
CSVVPKPQPGGTQYF
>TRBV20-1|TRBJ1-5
CSARGNSNQPQHF
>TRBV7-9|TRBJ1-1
CANSRTVATEAFF
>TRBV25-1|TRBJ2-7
CAGSHTGGVNEQYF
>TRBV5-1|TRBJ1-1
CASSLTAGGLNEAFF
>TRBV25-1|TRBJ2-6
CASSGGTGQGLTGANVLTF
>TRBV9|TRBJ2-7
CASNPTGGFYEQYF
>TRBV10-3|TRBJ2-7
CAISDFGLAGSYEQYF
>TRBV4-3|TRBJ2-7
CASSQFLAGGPVEQYF
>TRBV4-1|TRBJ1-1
CASSQDTGPTEAFF
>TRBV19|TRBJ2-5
CASSLPGLTWGQYF
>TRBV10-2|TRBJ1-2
CASSRGEQGSRGYTF
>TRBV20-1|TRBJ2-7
CSASPLILGEQYF
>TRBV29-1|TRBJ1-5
CSVKTGVGDQPQHF
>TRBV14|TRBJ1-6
CASSLRIGASPLHF
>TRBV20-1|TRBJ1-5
CSARGDSYQPQHF
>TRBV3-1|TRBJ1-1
CASSHTLGGAFF
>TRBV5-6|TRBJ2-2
CASSFDTGDFGELFF
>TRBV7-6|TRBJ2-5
CASSPLSGSSETQYF
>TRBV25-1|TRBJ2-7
CASASTGSSSYEQYF
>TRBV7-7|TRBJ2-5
CASSPPRGRGRETQYF
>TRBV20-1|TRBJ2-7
CSARSAHGTYF
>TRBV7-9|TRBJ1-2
CASSRGDSYGYTF
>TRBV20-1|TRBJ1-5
CSASLGENQPQHF
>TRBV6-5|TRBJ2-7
CATHGTSAYEQYF
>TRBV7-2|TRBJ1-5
CASSLRGLDQPQHF
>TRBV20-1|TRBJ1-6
CSSRGGNSPLHF
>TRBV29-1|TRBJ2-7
CSVEDRAGLLYEQYF
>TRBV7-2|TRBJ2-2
CASSRGLVNGELFF